The rows below give T cell receptor beta chains drawn from one sample of a study of molecular identifiers for immune sequencing clone quantification. In TCRdb, the PCR reads were re-called with MiXCR into one record per CDR3 protein. The sample carries some 680,000 distinct CDR3 sequences, over 25% recorded once. Sequenced input: naive CD8+ T cells from blood, with Jurkat cell RNA spiked in. The receptors originated from a human donor in good health. Some libraries in this study had Jurkat cell RNA spiked in. CDR3s include the opening cysteine and the closing phenylalanine or tryptophan. A D gene is named only where the DNA matches it firmly. Size tells how often a clone was seen (once, few, many) or the class of an expanded clone, and some rows leave it out.

d_call	v_call	clone_size	j_call	cdr3_aa	cdr3_nt
-	TRBV4-3	-	TRBJ1-3	CASSQDNVLLTSSGNTIYF	TGCGCCAGCAGCCAAGATAACGTCCTTCTGACGAGCTCTGGAAACACCATATATTTT
-	TRBV5-4	few	TRBJ1-2	CASSLEQGNRINYGYTF	TGTGCCAGCAGCTTGGAACAGGGAAACCGAATTAACTATGGCTACACCTTC
-	TRBV18	-	TRBJ2-7	CASSPESRLHVYEQYF	TGTGCCAGCTCACCAGAGAGCCGACTCCACGTGTACGAGCAGTACTTC
TRBD1	TRBV2	-	TRBJ2-2	CASSEDRGPGELFF	TGTGCCAGCAGTGAAGACAGGGGGCCCGGGGAGCTGTTTTTT
-	TRBV5-1	few	TRBJ2-7	CASSSFAEQYF	TGCGCCAGCAGCTCCTTTGCCGAGCAGTACTTC
-	TRBV2	many	TRBJ2-5	CASSGYGEETQYF	TGTGCCAGCTCGGGGTACGGGGAAGAGACCCAGTACTTC
TRBD2	TRBV2	-	TRBJ2-3	CASSALLAFDTQYF	TGTGCCAGCAGTGCCTTACTAGCGTTTGATACGCAGTATTTT
-	TRBV12-2	-	TRBJ2-7	CASRSGQGYYEQYF	TGTGCAAGTCGCTCAGGACAGGGGTACTACGAGCAGTACTTC
-	TRBV5-3	-	TRBJ2-5	CASSPRDHETQYF	TGTGCCAGCAGCCCCCGGGACCACGAGACCCAGTACTTC
TRBD1	TRBV24-1	-	TRBJ2-1	CATSDLSGGQFF	TGTGCCACCAGTGATTTGTCAGGGGGGCAGTTCTTC
-	TRBV27	-	TRBJ1-1	CASSSTGALIEAFF	TGTGCCAGCAGTTCGACAGGTGCGTTAATAGAAGCTTTCTTT
TRBD2	TRBV19	few	TRBJ2-2	CASSSIAGGPRTGELFF	TGTGCCAGTAGTTCTATAGCGGGAGGGCCTCGAACCGGGGAGCTGTTTTTT